These 20 T cell receptor beta chains share one sample of origin, sequenced in a study of graft-versus-host responses after intestinal transplantation. Libraries were prepared by immunoSEQ multiplex PCR; TCRdb keeps only in-frame clonotypes and omits some of them. This table has tens of thousands of clones, 90% appearing once. For these receptors, no antigen is known. The sample was unstimulated CD8+ T cells sorted from spleen or lymph node cells, taken before transplant. These receptors were obtained from a human donor who was the organ donor for an intestinal transplant.

The chain has TRBV6-6 and TRBJ2-1; D is undetermined. The CDR3 length is 16 residues. Trimming cost V 0 bases and J 4 bases, with 13 bases left between them. Germline V gives CDR1 MNHNY, CDR2 SVGAGI (reference sequence). CDR3 residues: CASSYSETPQYNEQFF. CDR3 DNA sequence: TGTGCCAGCAGTTACTCTGAGACACCTCAATACAATGAGCAGTTCTTC.

The gene calls are TRBV10-1 and TRBJ1-6; 10 positions match TRBD1. The CDR3 has 14 residues. The V segment lost 4 bases and the J segment 15 bases; nucleotides outside the gene matches: 9. CDR1 and CDR2 (germline): WNHNN, SYGVQD (reference sequence). The CDR3 here is CASSGIGTGAHLHF. In DNA form, the CDR3 reads TGCGCCAGCAGTGGGATCGGGACAGGGGCGCACCTCCACTTT.

The CDR3: CASSQDLAGDNEQFF. CDR3 nucleotides: TGTGCCAGCAGCCAAGATCTAGCGGGGGACAATGAGCAGTTCTTC. The chain has TRBV4-2 and TRBJ2-1; 10 nucleotides match TRBD2. CDR1 is LGHNA and CDR2 is YNFKEQ in the germline V gene. This CDR3 region has 15 residues. Trimming removed 0 bases from V and 5 bases from J; junction bases left unmatched: 1.

V and J are TRBV5-1 and TRBJ2-1; 11 nucleotides line up with TRBD2. V trimming: 4 bases; J trimming: 9 bases; junction bases outside the gene matches: 9. In germline, CDR1 is SGHRS, CDR2 YFSETQ. This CDR3 contains 15 residues. CDR3 residues: CASSLGLAGGVEQFF. CDR3 sequence (DNA): TGCGCCAGCAGCCTTGGGCTAGCGGGGGGCGTTGAGCAGTTCTTC. The full variable domain, with the rest looked up from reference TRBV5-1 and TRBJ2-1, is KAGVTQTPRYLIKTRGQQVTLSCSPISGHRSVSWYQQTPGQGLQFLFEYFSETQRNKGNFPGRFSGRQFSNSRSEMNVSTLELGDSALYLCASSLGLAGGVEQFFGPGTRLTVL.

This clone was found once. This chain uses TRBV4-2 with TRBJ1-1; D unresolved. CDR1 and CDR2 from the germline V gene are LGHNA and YNFKEQ. The CDR3 covers 12 residues. With 0 bases removed from V and 8 bases from J, the gap between germline ends came to 7 bases. The DNA of the CDR3 is TGTGCCAGCAGCCAAGAAAACAAGGAAGCTTTCTTT. This gives the protein CASSQENKEAFF.

The chain carries TRBV11-2 and TRBJ1-1; TRBD1 matches 9 bases. The CDR3 extends over 13 amino acids. Germline loops: CDR1 SGHAT, CDR2 FQNNGV. V lost 1 base and J lost 6; bases outside the gene matches: 0. CDR3 sequence: CASSLGTGAEAFF. CDR3 nucleotide sequence: TGTGCCAGCAGCTTAGGGACAGGGGCTGAAGCTTTCTTT.

This clone appeared once. The V call is TRBV29-1, the J call TRBJ2-5; 9 positions match TRBD1. The CDR3 covers 14 residues. Germline assignment: CDR1 SQVTM and CDR2 ANQGSEA. V gave up 5 bases and J gave up 4 bases; unmatched junction bases: 8. The CDR3 sequence is CSVSGTGFRETQYF. CDR3 bases: TGCAGCGTTTCCGGGACAGGGTTTCGAGAGACCCAGTACTTC.

V gene TRBV27 combines with J gene TRBJ2-5, with TRBD2 matching over 10 bases. Trimming removed 3 bases from V and 5 bases from J; junction bases left unmatched: 9. There are 16 residues in the CDR3. The germline V gene has CDR1 MNHEY and CDR2 SMNVEV (reference sequence). The CDR3 DNA reads as TGTGCCAGCAGTTTGTTCAGCGGGGGGGAGACGGAGACCCAGTACTTC. This codes for CASSLFSGGETETQYF.

The rearrangement joins TRBV29-1 to TRBJ1-5, with 9 bases lining up with TRBD1. There are 11 residues in the CDR3. Trimming took 5 bases from V and 16 from J; bases not matched to a gene: 9. Germline V CDR1 and CDR2: SQVTM, ANQGSEA. Here the CDR3 reads CSVTRQGGGHF. Written as DNA, the CDR3 is TGCAGCGTTACCAGACAGGGGGGGGGACATTTT.

The V and J genes are TRBV6-6 and TRBJ2-5; TRBD2 aligns across 7 bases. Germline CDR1 is MNHNY and CDR2 is SVGAGI (reference sequence). The CDR3 totals 15 residues. Trimming took 2 bases from V and 5 from J; bases not matched to a gene: 8. In DNA form, the CDR3 reads TGTGCCAGCAGTTACAGGGCGAGTAGCGGGGAGACCCAGTACTTC. It specifies CASSYRASSGETQYF.

V is TRBV6-4 and J is TRBJ2-3; weak D call: TRBD2 (6 bases). The V end lost 4 bases, the J end lost 5 bases, and 19 bases lay between the germline ends. Germline CDR1 and CDR2: MRHNA and SNTAGT. This CDR3 comprises 16 residues. This CDR3 is CASSASPGLEGDTQYF. The CDR3 DNA reads as TGTGCCAGCAGTGCGTCACCGGGACTTGAGGGAGATACGCAGTATTTT.

The chain joins TRBV4-1 to TRBJ2-2, with no clear D. Germline V gene data show CDR1 as MGHRA and CDR2 as YSYEKL. V lost 1 base and J lost 3, with 3 bases in between. The CDR3 length is 13 residues. The CDR3 coding sequence is TGCGCCAGCAGCCAAGCCTACACCGGGGAGCTGTTTTTT. It yields the protein CASSQAYTGELFF.

The rearrangement joins TRBV4-2 to TRBJ1-1, with 8 bases that match TRBD1. CDR1 and CDR2 (germline): LGHNA, YNFKEQ. The V gene end was trimmed by 4 bases and the J gene end by 8 bases; junction bases not matched to a gene: 9. This CDR3 comprises 14 residues. The CDR3 nucleotides read TGTGCCAGCAGCCTAATTCTGGACAGGGAGGAAGCTTTCTTT. The encoded protein is CASSLILDREEAFF.

Notes on this clone: An end of the junction does not agree with germline; a read error may underlie this. The chain combines TRBV6-4 with TRBJ2-3, with a tentative D call TRBD2 (5 bases). CDR3 length equals 13 residues. Per the germline V gene, CDR1 is MRHNA and CDR2 is SNTAGT. DNA of the CDR3: TGTGCCAGCAGTGACTCAGAGGAGGCCAGCATGCATTTT. Encoded protein: CASSDSEEASMHF.

The J gene is TRBJ2-5, the V gene TRBV2, with TRBD2 matching over 10 bases. The ends lost 11 bases at V and 5 bases at J; junction bases unmatched: 17. CDR3 length: 16 residues. CDR1 and CDR2 (germline): SNHLY, FYNNEI. CDR3: CASQDPVGLAVETQYF. CDR3 DNA sequence: TGTGCCTCCCAGGATCCCGTCGGACTAGCGGTGGAGACCCAGTACTTC.

J is TRBJ2-5 and V is TRBV7-9; TRBD2 aligns across 8 bases. Germline CDR1 is SEHNR and CDR2 is FQNEAQ (reference sequence). The CDR3 extends over 16 amino acids. Losses at the gene ends were 5 bases for V and 1 base for J; bases not matched to a gene: 9. The CDR3 sequence: CASSGIAGSRQETQYF. The CDR3 nucleotides read TGTGCCAGCAGCGGGATAGCGGGGTCCCGCCAAGAGACCCAGTACTTC.

V and J are TRBV27 and TRBJ1-2, with unresolved D. The CDR3 spans 14 residues. The V end lost 5 bases, the J end lost 1 base, and 11 bases lay between the germline ends. CDR1 is MNHEY and CDR2 is SMNVEV in the germline V gene (reference sequence). Here the CDR3 DNA reads TGTGCCAGCAGTCTCCCCCGGTATAACTATGGCTACACCTTC. Translated, it gives CASSLPRYNYGYTF.

As to this clone: Within the sample, other DNA sequences also encode this same CDR3. V usage is TRBV29-1 and J usage is TRBJ2-3; TRBD1 is a possible D gene (5 bases). The germline V gene has CDR1 SQVTM and CDR2 ANQGSEA. Trimming shortened V by 3 bases and J by 0 bases, and 7 bases separated the two germline ends. This CDR3 spans 13 amino acids. CDR3 in DNA: TGCAGCGTTGAGGGGCAGAGCACAGATACGCAGTATTTT. It encodes CSVEGQSTDTQYF.

This sequence joins TRBV9 and TRBJ2-2, with 8 bases identical to TRBD1. V gave up 4 bases and J gave up 1 base; unmatched junction bases: 6. Germline V gene lookup returns CDR1 SGDLS and CDR2 YYNGEE. The CDR3 spans 16 residues. The CDR3 is CASSPYGTGNTGELFF. The CDR3 bases are TGTGCCAGCAGCCCCTATGGGACAGGGAACACCGGGGAGCTGTTTTTT.

This rearrangement joins TRBV12-5 to TRBJ2-3, with 11 bases matching TRBD2. With 3 bases clipped from V and 0 bases from J, the junction kept 11 bases outside the gene matches. Germline V gene sequence: CDR1 LGHNT, CDR2 FRNRAP. This CDR3 is built from 19 residues. CDR3 bases: TGTGCTAGTGGTTTAACCTCTAGCGGGGGGAAAACTAGCACAGATACGCAGTATTTT. Translating gives CASGLTSSGGKTSTDTQYF.